A selection of T cell receptor beta chains follows, all from one sample in a study of blood T cell dynamics during melanoma immunotherapy. Repertoires were generated with immunoSEQ multiplex PCR, while TCRdb's copy carries only in-frame clones and drops some. The sample records approximately 17,000 clones, roughly 92% being singletons. Sequenced here: blood, sampled from a patient treated with checkpoint blockade. These receptors came from a human donor with melanoma. CDR3s include the opening cysteine and the closing phenylalanine or tryptophan. D genes are given only for firm matches. Where a row states a size, it is once, few, many or the class of an expanded clone; other rows omit it.

>TRBV5-4|NA|TRBD1|TRBJ1-1
CASSLDRGRTEAFF
TGTGCCAGCAGCTTGGACAGGGGACGGACTGAAGCTTTCTTT
>TRBV12-5|NA|NA|TRBJ2-7
CASGPAYEQYF
TGTGCTAGTGGTCCAGCCTACGAGCAGTACTTC
>TRBV27|NA|NA|TRBJ1-1
CASIPLGRGTEAFF
TGTGCCAGCATCCCCCTGGGGCGAGGGACTGAAGCTTTCTTT
>TRBV5-5|NA|NA|TRBJ1-1
CASSWSVGGDDGGTEAFF
TGTGCCAGCAGCTGGAGTGTAGGGGGTGATGATGGTGGCACTGAAGCTTTCTTT
>TRBV11-2|NA|NA|TRBJ2-7
CASSFGPRLGTTSYEQYF
TGTGCCAGCAGCTTCGGACCTAGGTTGGGGACGACATCCTACGAGCAGTACTTC
>TRBV4-1|NA|TRBD1|TRBJ2-5
CASSLTGAGETQYF
TGCGCCAGCAGCCTGACAGGGGCCGGGGAGACCCAGTACTTC
>TRBV5-4|NA|TRBD1|TRBJ1-1
CASSKGQGETEAFF
TGTGCCAGCAGCAAGGGACAGGGGGAAACTGAAGCTTTCTTT
>TRBV30|NA|TRBD1|TRBJ1-5
CAWTRDRGSQPQHF
TGTGCCTGGACCCGGGACAGGGGCTCTCAGCCCCAGCATTTT
>TRBV7-2|NA|TRBD1|TRBJ1-5
CASSFRTGSNQPQHF
TGTGCCAGCAGCTTTCGGACAGGGAGCAATCAGCCCCAGCATTTT
>TRBV7-2|NA|TRBD1|TRBJ1-2
CASSSTGYGYTF
TGTGCCAGCAGCTCGACAGGGTATGGCTACACCTTC
>TRBV6-6|NA|NA|TRBJ1-5
CASSYKSDRRNQPQHF
TGTGCCAGCAGTTACAAATCGGACCGACGCAATCAGCCCCAGCATTTT
>TRBV4-1|NA|TRBD1|TRBJ2-7
CASSQEDRGRKQYF
TGCGCCAGCAGCCAAGAGGACAGGGGTAGGAAGCAGTACTTC
>TRBV6-5|NA|TRBD2|TRBJ2-1
CASSLAGVASYNEQFF
TGTGCCAGCAGTTTAGCGGGAGTGGCATCCTACAATGAGCAGTTCTTC
>TRBV7-8|NA|NA|TRBJ1-1
CASSLEGNTEAFF
TGTGCCAGCAGCTTAGAGGGGAACACTGAAGCTTTCTTT
>TRBV7-8|NA|TRBD2|TRBJ2-1
CASSSTSGAYNEQFF
TGTGCCAGCAGCTCAACTAGCGGGGCCTACAATGAGCAGTTCTTC
>TRBV10-1|large|TRBD1|TRBJ1-4
CASRLQGVEKLFF
TGCGCCAGCAGGTTACAGGGGGTTGAAAAACTGTTTTTT
>TRBV28|NA|NA|TRBJ2-6
CASRLSGANVLTF
TGTGCCAGCCGACTGTCTGGGGCCAACGTCCTGACTTTC
>TRBV28|NA|NA|TRBJ1-3
CASTLGEWGSGNTIYF
TGTGCCAGCACATTGGGGGAGTGGGGCTCTGGAAACACCATATATTTT
>TRBV7-9|NA|NA|TRBJ1-2
CASSLALAGDNGYTF
TGTGCCAGCAGCTTAGCCTTGGCAGGGGATAACGGCTACACCTTC
>TRBV5-1|NA|TRBD2|TRBJ2-1
CASSRGLTYNEQFF
TGCGCCAGCAGCAGGGGACTAACCTACAATGAGCAGTTCTTC
>TRBV28|NA|NA|TRBJ1-6
CASSLSGSSYNSPLHF
TGTGCCAGCAGTTTATCCGGGAGCTCCTATAATTCACCCCTCCACTTT
>TRBV18|NA|TRBD1|TRBJ1-2
CASSPTGQSYGYTF
TGTGCCAGCTCACCAACGGGACAGAGCTATGGCTACACCTTC
>TRBV21-1|NA|NA|TRBJ2-7
CASLMRRGLSYEQYF
TGTGCCAGCCTAATGAGACGGGGATTATCCTACGAGCAGTACTTC
>TRBV4-1|once|NA|TRBJ1-2
CASSQDKGGGGYTF
TGCGCCAGCAGCCAAGATAAGGGAGGTGGTGGCTACACCTTC
>TRBV27|NA|NA|TRBJ1-4
CASKSSGGEKLFF
TGTGCCAGCAAAAGCTCTGGGGGCGAAAAACTGTTTTTT
>TRBV29-1|few|NA|TRBJ2-3
CSVVGADTQYF
TGCAGCGTTGTAGGGGCAGATACGCAGTATTTT
>TRBV6-5|NA|NA|TRBJ1-2
CASSYKGYGYGYTF
TGTGCCAGCAGTTACAAGGGGTATGGCTATGGCTACACCTTC
>TRBV18|NA|NA|TRBJ2-1
CASSLGVGGSYNEQFF
TGTGCCAGCTCACTCGGAGTTGGGGGGTCCTACAATGAGCAGTTCTTC
>TRBV6-1|NA|TRBD1|TRBJ1-2
CASSRQGVDYGYTF
TGTGCCAGCAGCAGACAGGGGGTGGACTATGGCTACACCTTC
>TRBV5-1|NA|NA|TRBJ1-2
CASSLAMDNYGYTF
TGCGCCAGCAGCTTGGCCATGGATAACTATGGCTACACCTTC
>TRBV5-1|NA|NA|TRBJ2-3
CASSLEGTDTQYF
TGCGCCAGCAGCTTGGAGGGCACAGATACGCAGTATTTT
>TRBV7-2|once|NA|TRBJ2-5
CASSFQGGQQETQYF
TGTGCCAGCAGCTTTCAGGGGGGTCAGCAAGAGACCCAGTACTTC
>TRBV2|NA|NA|TRBJ1-5
CASRYQGLQPQHF
TGTGCCAGCAGGTACCAGGGGTTGCAGCCCCAGCATTTT
>TRBV6-4|NA|NA|TRBJ1-1
CASRRRGTEAFF
TGTGCCAGCAGACGGAGGGGGACTGAAGCTTTCTTT
>TRBV29-1|once|NA|TRBJ1-2
CSGRGESGLGGYTF
TGCAGCGGCCGGGGGGAATCAGGGTTAGGTGGCTACACCTTC
>TRBV30|NA|TRBD1|TRBJ2-7
CAWSGLWGTGGEQYF
TGTGCCTGGAGTGGTCTATGGGGGACAGGGGGCGAGCAGTACTTC
>TRBV6-6|NA|NA|TRBJ1-1
CASSYSAHIEAFF
TGTGCCAGCAGTTACTCCGCTCACATTGAAGCTTTCTTT
>TRBV7-6|NA|NA|TRBJ2-7
CASSSDVNRARYEQYF
TGTGCCAGCAGCTCGGATGTAAACAGGGCCCGCTACGAGCAGTACTTC
>TRBV30|NA|TRBD2|TRBJ2-2
CAWTPTGGGYTGELFF
TGTGCCTGGACTCCCACGGGAGGGGGTTACACCGGGGAGCTGTTTTTT
>TRBV19|NA|NA|TRBJ1-1
CASSMGGSWGTEAFF
TGTGCCAGTAGTATGGGTGGCAGTTGGGGCACTGAAGCTTTCTTT
>TRBV19|NA|TRBD2|TRBJ2-3
CASSTGLVSDTQYF
TGTGCCAGTAGTACGGGACTAGTTTCAGATACGCAGTATTTT
>TRBV6-5|NA|NA|TRBJ2-2
CASRRQASNTGELFF
TGTGCCAGCAGAAGACAGGCCTCGAACACCGGGGAGCTGTTTTTT
>TRBV29-1|NA|NA|TRBJ2-4
CSVEGGLGSKNIQYF
TGCAGCGTTGAAGGGGGGCTGGGATCGAAAAACATTCAGTACTTC
>TRBV28|NA|NA|TRBJ1-1
CASRTGNTEAFF
TGTGCCAGCAGAACAGGGAACACTGAAGCTTTCTTT
>TRBV28|NA|TRBD1|TRBJ2-7
CASSSPGQASSYEQYF
TGTGCCAGCAGTTCCCCGGGACAGGCTTCATCCTACGAGCAGTACTTC
>TRBV19|NA|NA|TRBJ2-3
CASRKSDTDTQYF
TGTGCCAGTCGAAAATCCGACACAGATACGCAGTATTTT
>TRBV5-6|NA|NA|TRBJ2-1
CASSLQNEQFF
TGTGCCAGCAGCTTGCAAAACGAGCAGTTCTTC